Listed here is a single TCR beta chain. As yet, its antigen is unknown. These data are taken from a study of T cell responses to AZD1222 COVID-19 vaccine. TCRdb keeps only in-frame clones here, not all; method: immunoSEQ multiplex PCR. There are roughly 150,000 clones in the sample; around 89% occur only once, and about 3.4% lies in the top ten. Findings of the study overall: Spike regions recognized by vaccine-associated CD4 TCRs spanned the protein, led by 160-218 and 743-854.

The sample consisted of peripheral blood, taken on day 0 of MenACWY control vaccination. The source is an adult in good health.

CDR3 region: CASSPGGSSPLHF. DNA of the CDR3: TGTGCCAGCAGCCCAGGGGGCAGTTCACCCCTCCACTTT. The V and J genes are TRBV7-3 and TRBJ1-6, with 8 bases identical to TRBD1. Germline CDR1 SGHTA, CDR2 FQGTGA. The CDR3 covers 13 residues. The ends lost 5 bases at V and 9 bases at J; junction bases unmatched: 3.